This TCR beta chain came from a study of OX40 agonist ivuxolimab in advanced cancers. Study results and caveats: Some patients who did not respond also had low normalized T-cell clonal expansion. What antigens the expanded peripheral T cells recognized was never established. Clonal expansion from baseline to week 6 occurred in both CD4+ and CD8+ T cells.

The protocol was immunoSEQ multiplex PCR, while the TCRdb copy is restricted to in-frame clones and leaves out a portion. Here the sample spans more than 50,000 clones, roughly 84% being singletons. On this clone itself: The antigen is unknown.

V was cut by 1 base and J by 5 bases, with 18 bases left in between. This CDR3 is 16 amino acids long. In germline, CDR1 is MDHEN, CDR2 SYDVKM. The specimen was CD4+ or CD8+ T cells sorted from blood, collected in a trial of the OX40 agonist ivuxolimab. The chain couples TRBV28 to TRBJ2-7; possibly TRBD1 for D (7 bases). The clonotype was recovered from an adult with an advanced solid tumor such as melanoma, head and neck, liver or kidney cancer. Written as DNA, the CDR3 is TGTGCCAGCAGTTTATCGCCGACAGGGAGGCGCGACGAGCAGTACTTC. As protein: CASSLSPTGRRDEQYF.